The next 18 T cell receptor beta chains were all read from a single sample in a study of Graves' ophthalmopathy and Graves' hyperthyroidism. RNA transcripts yielded amplified TCR beta CDR3 regions. An opening RT-PCR round employed HTBI primers and preceded a second-round multiplex PCR. TCRdb reprocessed the multiplex PCR reads via MiXCR and lists one record per CDR3 protein. The sample has nearly 400,000 distinct CDR3 sequences, approximately 20% seen once. Sequencing was done on a sample of peripheral blood. These receptors all stem from a young woman with Graves' ophthalmopathy.

This clonotype was seen repeatedly, ten times or more. This chain uses TRBV6-5 with TRBJ1-5; D might be TRBD1 (6 bases). This CDR3 is built from 16 residues. Germline V gives CDR1 MNHEY, CDR2 SVGAGI. Trimming shortened V by 4 bases and J by 0 bases, and 13 bases separated the two germline ends. Here the CDR3 reads CASSSPQGYSNQPQHF. The CDR3, as DNA: TGTGCCAGCAGTTCACCGCAGGGGTATAGCAATCAGCCCCAGCATTTT.

This clonotype was recorded at least ten times. The chain carries TRBV20-1 and TRBJ1-1; D gene uncertain. This CDR3 region has 15 residues. Deletions cut 5 bases from V and 1 base from J, with 17 bases between. Germline V gives CDR1 DFQATT, CDR2 SNEGSKA (reference sequence). CDR3 sequence (DNA): TGCAGTGCTCGGTCGGTTGGGCAGAGGAACACTGAAGCTTTCTTT. The encoded protein is CSARSVGQRNTEAFF.

This clonotype has a single count. The gene calls are TRBV12-3 or TRBV12-4 and TRBJ1-1; D possibly corresponds to TRBD1 (5 bases). V lost 1 base and J 0 bases, leaving 9 bases between the germline ends. CDR3 length: 15 amino acids. The CDR3 protein is CASSLGRTLNTEAFF. In DNA, the CDR3 is TGTGCCAGCAGTTTAGGGCGGACATTGAACACTGAAGCTTTCTTT.

At least ten counts were recorded for this clonotype. The chain is built from TRBV6-1 and TRBJ2-2; perhaps TRBD1 as D (5 bases). The V end was cut by 6 bases, the J end by 5 bases, with 10 bases between. This CDR3 comprises 13 residues. The V gene's germline CDR1 is MNHNS and CDR2 SASEGT. This CDR3 reads CASRSQVTGELFF. The CDR3 DNA reads TGTGCCAGCAGATCACAGGTGACCGGGGAGCTGTTTTTT.

The rearrangement uses TRBV12-5 and TRBJ1-5; the D is unclear. CDR3 length: 12 residues. The germline CDR1 and CDR2 sequences are LGHNT and FRNRAP. The V end lost 9 bases, the J end lost 6 bases, and 12 bases lay between the germline ends. The CDR3: CASYLTGQPQHF. The CDR3 DNA follows: TGTGCTAGCTACCTGACGGGTCAGCCCCAGCATTTT.

This clonotype was seen at least ten times. V usage is TRBV29-1 and J usage is TRBJ2-7; 7 bases line up with TRBD1. The junction had 10 bases not matched to a gene; V was cut back by 5 bases and J by 3 bases. The CDR3 spans 14 residues. CDR1 is SQVTM, CDR2 ANQGSEA, per germline. For the CDR3, the DNA is TGCAGCGTTAATAAACGTACAGGGGACTACGAGCAGTACTTC. This sequence encodes CSVNKRTGDYEQYF.

This clonotype was seen many times. The chain carries TRBV12-3 or TRBV12-4 and TRBJ2-5; either TRBD1 or TRBD2 may supply D (5 bases each). The CDR3 covers 16 residues. V lost 6 bases and J lost 0, with 17 bases in between. CDR3 residues: CASRSRDGMYQETQYF. The CDR3 DNA reads TGTGCCAGCAGGTCCCGGGACGGCATGTACCAAGAGACCCAGTACTTC.

This clonotype was found many times. The rearrangement uses TRBV6-5 and TRBJ2-5; 7 bases are shared with TRBD2. Per the germline V gene, CDR1 is MNHEY and CDR2 is SVGAGI. The CDR3 spans 15 residues. With 4 bases clipped from V and 2 bases from J, the junction kept 7 bases outside the gene matches. CDR3 nucleotide sequence: TGTGCCAGCAGTTCGCCGGGACTAACGCAAGAGACCCAGTACTTC. It encodes CASSSPGLTQETQYF.

This clonotype was observed many times. This chain links TRBV10-1 with TRBJ2-7; 9 bases are shared with TRBD2. In germline, CDR1 is WNHNN, CDR2 SYGVQD (reference sequence). CDR3 size: 15 residues. V lost 2 bases, J lost 6 bases, and 8 bases stayed unmatched. Written as DNA, the CDR3 is TGCGCCAGCAGTGAGAAGGCCGGGACTAGCCTCGAGCAGTACTTC. Amino acids: CASSEKAGTSLEQYF.

This clonotype was found a few times. CDR3 protein: CASSVAGRRGPLSGNTIYF. The CDR3 DNA follows: TGTGCCAGCAGCGTAGCGGGTCGGAGAGGGCCCCTCTCTGGAAACACCATATATTTT. V is TRBV9 and J is TRBJ1-3, with D uncertain. The CDR3 contains 19 residues. Deletions cut 0 bases from V and 0 bases from J, with 19 bases between. Per germline, CDR1 SGDLS and CDR2 YYNGEE.

V is TRBV11-2 and J is TRBJ2-7; 8 nucleotides agree with TRBD2. The CDR3 sequence is 16 residues long. V lost 6 bases and J lost 0; bases outside the gene matches: 10. The germline V gene has CDR1 SGHAT and CDR2 FQNNGV. CDR3 sequence: CASSYAGTRGSYEQYF. CDR3 in DNA: TGTGCCAGCAGTTATGCCGGGACTAGGGGCTCCTACGAGCAGTACTTC.

This clonotype appeared many times. V is TRBV6-1 and J is TRBJ2-5; 7 bases are a match to TRBD2. Unmatched junction bases numbered 4, after V lost 3 bases and J lost 0 bases. The V gene's germline CDR1 is MNHNS and CDR2 SASEGT. CDR3 size: 15 residues. The CDR3 bases are TGTGCCAGCAGTGACCGGGACTACAACCAAGAGACCCAGTACTTC. Translated: CASSDRDYNQETQYF.

The rearrangement links TRBV20-1 to TRBJ2-5, with 8 positions matching TRBD2. The CDR3 extends over 15 amino acids. With V trimmed by 6 bases and J by 5 bases, 14 bases remained unmatched. Germline V gene data show CDR1 as DFQATT and CDR2 as SNEGSKA (reference sequence). The CDR3 protein is CSASWVAGGRETQYF. The CDR3 DNA reads as TGCAGTGCCTCCTGGGTGGCGGGAGGACGGGAGACCCAGTACTTC.

This clonotype was detected many times. The rearrangement links TRBV6-2 or TRBV6-3 to TRBJ2-7; D unclear. This CDR3 is built from 12 residues. Trimming removed 0 bases from V and 4 bases from J, with 4 bases in between. Per the germline V gene, CDR1 is MNHEY and CDR2 is SVGEGT. CDR3 DNA sequence: TGTGCCAGCAGTTACTCGTTGTACGAGCAGTACTTC. Its protein is CASSYSLYEQYF.

There are many counts of this clonotype. The V and J genes are TRBV9 and TRBJ2-4; D not resolved. The germline V gene encodes CDR1 SGDLS and CDR2 YYNGEE. The V end lost 0 bases, the J end lost 1 base, and 17 bases lay between the germline ends. The CDR3 covers 18 residues. CDR3 protein: CASSVGGEVLAAKNIQYF. CDR3 in DNA: TGTGCCAGCAGCGTAGGTGGAGAGGTGCTTGCTGCCAAAAACATTCAGTACTTC.

This clonotype was seen ten or more times. V gene TRBV6-2 or TRBV6-3 combines with J gene TRBJ1-2, with D perhaps matching TRBD1 (5 bases). V was shortened by 0 bases and J by 6 bases, with 14 bases between the two germline ends. The germline V gene encodes CDR1 MNHEY and CDR2 SVGEGT. The CDR3 extends over 15 amino acids. The CDR3 nucleotides are TGTGCCAGCAGTTACTCGACGGTCTTGGGGGATGGCTACACCTTC. This encodes CASSYSTVLGDGYTF.

In this sample, this clonotype turned up many times. The CDR3 sequence: CASSLGGLAGDEEETQYF. CDR3 DNA sequence: TGTGCCAGCAGTTTAGGCGGACTAGCGGGAGACGAAGAAGAGACCCAGTACTTC. The chain has TRBV12-3 or TRBV12-4 and TRBJ2-5; the match to TRBD2 covers 13 bases. The CDR3 runs 18 residues. Trimming cost V 1 base and J 3 bases; bases outside gene matches: 8.

Here the CDR3 reads CASSPGVAGVRELFF. As DNA, the CDR3 is TGTGCCAGCAGTCCGGGGGTAGCGGGAGTCCGGGAGCTGTTTTTT. The rearrangement joins TRBV6-1 to TRBJ2-2, with 9 positions matching TRBD2. The junction had 10 bases not matched to a gene; V was cut back by 5 bases and J by 9 bases. Germline CDR1 reads MNHNS; CDR2 reads SASEGT. The CDR3 length is 15 residues.